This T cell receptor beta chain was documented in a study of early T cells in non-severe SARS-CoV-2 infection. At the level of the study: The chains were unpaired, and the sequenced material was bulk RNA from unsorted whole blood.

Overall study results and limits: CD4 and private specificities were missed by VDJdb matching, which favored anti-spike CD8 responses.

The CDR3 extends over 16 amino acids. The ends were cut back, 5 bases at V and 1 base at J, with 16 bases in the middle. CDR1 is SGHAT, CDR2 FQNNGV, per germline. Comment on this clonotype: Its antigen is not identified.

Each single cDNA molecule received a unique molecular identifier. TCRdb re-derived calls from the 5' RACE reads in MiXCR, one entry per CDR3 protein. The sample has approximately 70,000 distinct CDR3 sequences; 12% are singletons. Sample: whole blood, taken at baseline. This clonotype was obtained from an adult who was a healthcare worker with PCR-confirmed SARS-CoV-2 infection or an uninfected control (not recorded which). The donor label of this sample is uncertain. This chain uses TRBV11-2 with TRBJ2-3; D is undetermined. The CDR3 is CASSPEPGSGTDTQYF. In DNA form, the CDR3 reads TGTGCCAGCAGCCCAGAGCCCGGGTCGGGCACAGATACGCAGTATTTT. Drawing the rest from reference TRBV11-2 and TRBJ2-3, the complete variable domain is EAGVAQSPRYKIIEKRQSVAFWCNPISGHATLYWYQQILGQGPKLLIQFQNNGVVDDSQLPKDRFSAERLKGVDSTLKIQPAKLEDSAVYLCASSPEPGSGTDTQYFGPGTRLTVL.